This passage covers 23 T cell receptor beta chains from one sample sequenced in a study of PD-L1 blockade in urothelial cancer. The time point: pretreatment peripheral blood. TCRdb's copy holds only in-frame clones and misses some; the assay was immunoSEQ multiplex PCR. The sample has some 43,000 clones, about 84% seen once. The specimen comprised PBMCs, sampled around atezolizumab (anti-PD-L1) treatment. Receptors originate from a man aged 60 to 75 with urothelial cancer.

V is TRBV27 and J is TRBJ2-7; TRBD1 matches 11 bases. With 4 bases clipped from V and 0 bases from J, the junction kept 5 bases outside the gene matches. The CDR3 extends over 16 amino acids. CDR1 and CDR2 (germline): MNHEY, SMNVEV (reference sequence). The CDR3 loop is CASSSSGTGGSYEQYF. CDR3 sequence (DNA): TGTGCCAGCAGTTCATCCGGGACAGGGGGCTCCTACGAGCAGTACTTC.

This clone was seen just once. The V call is TRBV5-4, the J call TRBJ2-5, with D possibly matching TRBD2 (6 bases). CDR1 is SGHNT and CDR2 is YYREEE in the germline V gene (reference sequence). CDR3 length: 15 residues. V gave up 4 bases and J gave up 3 bases, with 16 bases separating them. The chain's CDR3 is CASSALGGAEETQYF. Here the CDR3 DNA reads TGTGCCAGCAGCGCCTTAGGAGGGGCAGAAGAGACCCAGTACTTC.

In its sample, this clone was seen once. The rearrangement uses TRBV2 and TRBJ2-3; TRBD1 might be the D (5 bases). With 4 bases removed from V and 3 bases from J, the gap between germline ends came to 14 bases. This CDR3 contains 15 residues. Germline V CDR1 and CDR2: SNHLY, FYNNEI. The CDR3 reads CASSVSGLKTDTQYF. The CDR3 DNA reads TGTGCCAGCAGTGTATCAGGGTTAAAAACAGATACGCAGTATTTT.

This clone is a singleton in its sample. The chain combines TRBV15 with TRBJ1-2; TRBD1 agrees at 8 bases. V lost 3 bases, J lost 7 bases, and 4 bases stayed unmatched. Per germline, CDR1 LNHNV and CDR2 YYDKDF (reference sequence). This CDR3 region has 13 residues. The CDR3 bases are TGTGCCACCAGCAGCCAGGGGGCTTCTGGCTACACCTTC. It translates to CATSSQGASGYTF.

The chain uses TRBV4-3 and TRBJ2-1, with 11 bases lining up with TRBD2. Germline loops: CDR1 LGHNA, CDR2 YSLEER. V lost 0 bases and J lost 7; bases outside the gene matches: 8. The CDR3 loop spans 17 amino acids. CDR3 DNA: TGCGCCAGCAGCCAAGATGTGATTACTAGCGGGAGAAATGAGCAGTTCTTC. It encodes CASSQDVITSGRNEQFF.

V gene TRBV7-2 combines with J gene TRBJ2-7; possibly TRBD2 for D (7 bases). Germline-derived CDR1 and CDR2 are SGHTA and FQGNSA. V was pared by 0 bases and J by 3 bases, with 9 bases between. There are 14 residues in the CDR3. The CDR3 coding sequence is TGTGCCAGCAGCTTAGCGGGGGGGCACTACGAGCAGTACTTC. Translation gives CASSLAGGHYEQYF.

This chain uses TRBV21-1 with TRBJ2-7; the table's D call of TRBD2 was not tested on the DNA. TRBV21-1 is tagged as a pseudogene. This CDR3 region has 15 residues. CDR3 residues: CASSKGLAGTYEQYF. In nucleotides, the CDR3 is TGTGCCAGCAGCAAGGGACTAGCGGGGACCTACGAGCAGTACTTC.

This chain links TRBV15 with TRBJ2-2; a possible D gene is TRBD1 (5 bases). From germline, CDR1 is LNHNV and CDR2 YYDKDF (reference sequence). V shed 0 bases and J shed 7 bases, with 12 bases lying between them. The CDR3 spans 15 residues. CDR3 DNA sequence: TGTGCCACCAGCAGAGACCAAGGGGTGGGCGGGGAGCTGTTTTTT. It yields the protein CATSRDQGVGGELFF.

This chain uses TRBV29-1 with TRBJ1-1; D gene uncertain. CDR1 and CDR2 from the germline V gene are SQVTM and ANQGSEA. Trimming pared 0 bases from V and 10 bases from J, leaving 12 bases between. The CDR3 runs 12 residues. The CDR3 DNA is TGCAGCGTTGAAGATGGCCTGGCCGTAGCTTTCTTT. Encoded protein: CSVEDGLAVAFF. The whole variable domain, remainder taken from reference TRBV29-1 and TRBJ1-1, is SAVISQKPSRDICQRGTSLTIQCQVDSQVTMMFWYRQQPGQSLTLIATANQGSEATYESGFVIDKFPISRPNLTFSTLTVSNMSPEDSSIYLCSVEDGLAVAFFGQGTRLTVV.

The chain combines TRBV28 with TRBJ1-6, with D unclear. Trimming took off 2 bases at V and 9 bases at J, with 14 bases between the two ends. Germline CDR1 and CDR2: MDHEN and SYDVKM. The CDR3 covers 15 residues. Here the CDR3 DNA reads TGTGCCAGCAGTTTACCGGGTCTCTTGTTTTCACCCCTCCACTTT. Translated: CASSLPGLLFSPLHF.

V is TRBV11-2 and J is TRBJ2-1; 8 bases line up with TRBD1. The germline V gene encodes CDR1 SGHAT and CDR2 FQNNGV. The CDR3 consists of 13 residues. Losses at the gene ends were 5 bases for V and 5 bases for J; bases not matched to a gene: 2. The CDR3, as DNA: TGTGCCAGCAGCCGGGACAGGAACAATGAGCAGTTCTTC. It codes for CASSRDRNNEQFF.

The chain uses TRBV27 and TRBJ2-7, with 7 bases matching TRBD2. V gave up 5 bases and J gave up 0 bases; unmatched junction bases: 13. CDR1 and CDR2 from the germline V gene are MNHEY and SMNVEV (reference sequence). This CDR3 is 17 amino acids long. The CDR3 region is CASSKRTSGGISYEQYF. The CDR3 DNA reads as TGTGCCAGCAGTAAACGGACTAGTGGCGGGATCTCCTACGAGCAGTACTTC.

This chain uses TRBV30 with TRBJ2-2, with a possible D match to TRBD1 (6 bases). The germline CDR1 and CDR2 sequences are GTSNPN and SVGIG (reference sequence). V lost 3 bases, J lost 4 bases, and 15 bases lay in between. This CDR3 region has 15 residues. The CDR3 protein is CAWRKDSGVTGELFF. In DNA, the CDR3 is TGTGCCTGGAGAAAGGACAGCGGAGTCACCGGGGAGCTGTTTTTT. The entire variable domain, with the rest obtained from reference TRBV30 and TRBJ2-2, is as follows: SQTIHQWPATLVQPVGSPLSLECTVEGTSNPNLYWYRQAAGRGLQLLFYSVGIGQISSEVPQNLSASRPQDRQFILSSKKLLLSDSGFYLCAWRKDSGVTGELFFGEGSRLTVL.

V usage is TRBV6-6 and J usage is TRBJ2-3, with D maybe TRBD2 (6 bases). The CDR3 is made up of 12 amino acids. Trimming pared 10 bases from V and 6 bases from J, leaving 14 bases between. Germline V gene lookup returns CDR1 MNHNY and CDR2 SVGAGI (reference sequence). CDR3 loop: CAIGRGTDTQYF. The DNA for the CDR3 is TGTGCCATCGGACGGGGGACGGATACGCAGTATTTT.

The CDR3 sequence is CAWSGDSNEKLFF. The CDR3 nucleotides read TGTGCCTGGAGTGGGGACAGTAATGAAAAACTGTTTTTT. The chain carries TRBV30 and TRBJ1-4; 7 nucleotides match TRBD1. With 1 base clipped from V and 4 bases from J, the junction kept 0 bases outside the gene matches. Germline-derived CDR1 and CDR2 are GTSNPN and SVGIG (reference sequence). The CDR3 is 13 residues long.

This clone was found once. The chain links TRBV2 to TRBJ2-3, with D uncertain. V was pared by 3 bases and J by 8 bases, with 9 bases between. Germline V gene lookup returns CDR1 SNHLY and CDR2 FYNNEI. CDR3 length: 12 amino acids. The CDR3 DNA is TGTGCCAGCAGTGAGGCAACGGGTACGCAGTATTTT. Protein sequence: CASSEATGTQYF.

The chain links TRBV5-1 to TRBJ2-3; 14 bases map to TRBD2. Trimming removed 4 bases from V and 6 bases from J; junction bases left unmatched: 4. CDR3 size: 15 residues. Per germline, CDR1 SGHRS and CDR2 YFSETQ. Here the CDR3 reads CASSPGLAGVDTQYF. The CDR3 DNA follows: TGCGCCAGCAGCCCGGGACTAGCGGGAGTGGATACGCAGTATTTT.

The rearrangement links TRBV28 to TRBJ2-7; 7 nucleotides match TRBD1. V shed 1 base, J shed 6 bases, and the junction held 9 bases outside the gene matches. This CDR3 is built from 15 residues. Germline loops: CDR1 MDHEN, CDR2 SYDVKM. The CDR3 sequence is CASSLSRQGTAEQYF. The CDR3 coding sequence is TGTGCCAGCAGTTTATCGCGTCAGGGGACAGCCGAGCAGTACTTC. Looking up the rest from reference TRBV28 and TRBJ2-7 gives the full variable domain: DVKVTQSSRYLVKRTGEKVFLECVQDMDHENMFWYRQDPGLGLRLIYFSYDVKMKEKGDIPEGYSVSREKKERFSLILESASTNQTSMYLCASSLSRQGTAEQYFGPGTRLTVT.

The table lists this clone with a count of one. The V call is TRBV6-5, the J call TRBJ2-2, with D perhaps matching TRBD2 (5 bases). The CDR3 spans 15 residues. Germline V gene sequence: CDR1 MNHEY, CDR2 SVGAGI. V lost 2 bases to trimming and J lost 7 bases, with 14 bases between them. CDR3 in amino acids: CASSYAGTRGGELFF. The CDR3, as DNA: TGTGCCAGCAGTTACGCCGGCACCCGGGGCGGGGAGCTGTTTTTT.

The V call is TRBV19, the J call TRBJ1-1; TRBD1 is a possible D gene (6 bases). Germline CDR1 and CDR2: LNHDA and SQIVND (reference sequence). The CDR3 runs to 16 residues. The V and J ends lost 3 bases and 3 bases respectively, with 17 bases between them. CDR3 DNA: TGTGCCAGTAGTATCCGACCTTCAACAGGGTACACTGAAGCTTTCTTT. Protein: CASSIRPSTGYTEAFF.

The CDR3 DNA reads as TGTGCCAGCAGCCCAGGGAATGGGGGCTCACCCCTCCACTTT. Its translation is CASSPGNGGSPLHF. The chain has TRBV11-1 and TRBJ1-6; maybe TRBD1 (6 bases). There are 14 residues in the CDR3. Germline V CDR1 and CDR2: SGHAT, FQDESV (reference sequence). V gave up 5 bases and J gave up 10 bases, with 15 bases separating them.

J is TRBJ1-1 and V is TRBV5-4; D perhaps matches TRBD1 (5 bases). Trimming left V 1 base short and J 3 bases short, with 13 bases between. Germline assignment: CDR1 SGHNT and CDR2 YYREEE (reference sequence). This CDR3 region has 15 residues. The CDR3 protein is CASSLSGRGDTEAFF. CDR3 bases: TGTGCCAGCAGCTTGTCAGGGCGGGGGGACACTGAAGCTTTCTTT.

CDR3 in amino acids: CASSLAQGGRYTF. The DNA for the CDR3 is TGTGCCAGCAGCTTAGCACAGGGCGGTCGCTACACCTTC. The chain links TRBV7-9 to TRBJ1-2; D might be TRBD1 (6 bases). CDR3 size: 13 residues. CDR1 is SEHNR, CDR2 FQNEAQ, per germline (reference sequence). Trimming took 0 bases from V and 9 from J, leaving 11 bases between them.